This TCR beta chain derives from a study of blood T cell repertoires in COVID-19. Study summary: The samples span acute and convalescent COVID-19 from the United States, Italy and Spain. From T cells, B-cell-depleted T cells, or PBMCs came the material, which was cDNA or gDNA.

V was clipped by 2 bases and J by 7 bases, with 14 bases between them. The CDR3 sequence is 15 residues long. Germline V lookup: CDR1 MNHEY, CDR2 SVGAGI. Method: immunoSEQ multiplex PCR; TCRdb's copy keeps in-frame clones and lacks some. The repertoire holds hundreds of thousands of clones, with about 85% as singletons. The material sequenced was peripheral blood. The source of this sequence is a man aged 18 to 29 with active or convalescent COVID-19. The V gene is TRBV6-5, the J gene TRBJ2-2; D uncertain. Here the CDR3 reads CASSYVALLDGELFF. The CDR3 coding sequence is TGTGCCAGCAGTTACGTAGCCCTTTTGGACGGGGAGCTGTTTTTT.